This T cell receptor (beta chain) was sequenced in a study of human T cells and chemical hapten exposure. Across the study: All patients underwent weekly scalp dosing with diphenylcyclopropenone for the full roughly 25-week study. Per-sample variation in TCR yield stemmed mainly from small pooled library volume differences. Broader study findings: It was expanded TCRs that formed significantly more large CDR3 similarity clusters than controls did.

The library gave individual cDNA molecules unique molecular identifiers. MiXCR was run by TCRdb on the RACE reads, yielding one entry per CDR3 protein. The table has some 350,000 distinct CDR3 sequences, about 6% seen once. Time point noted: patch test 2, 6 weeks after DPC sensitization. Treatment given: therapeutic diphenylcyclopropenone sensitization with weekly scalp DPC. The table lists this clonotype with many counts. The antigen remains unidentified. Specimen: whole blood, collected in connection with sensitization to the hapten diphenylcyclopropenone (DPC). The clonotype was recovered from a woman aged 18-35 years with alopecia areata. Some clones in this sample may be carry-over from other donors' samples.

This CDR3 is CASSLAEGASAFF. CDR3 nucleotide sequence: TGTGCCAGCAGTTTAGCGGAGGGGGCGTCAGCTTTCTTT. This chain uses TRBV12-3 or TRBV12-4 with TRBJ1-1, with 7 bases lining up with TRBD1. The V and J ends lost 0 bases and 10 bases, in that order; junction bases with no gene match: 5. The CDR3 has 13 amino acids.